The entry below describes one T cell receptor (beta chain). The table came from immunoSEQ multiplex PCR; TCRdb's copy has only in-frame clones and leaves some out. The table lists hundreds of thousands of clones, 85% to 90% of them singletons, with 7.8% in the top ten. This CDR3 has 15 amino acids. With 2 bases removed from V and 8 bases from J, the gap between germline ends came to 15 bases. Germline CDR1 reads LNHDA; CDR2 reads SQIVND (reference sequence). The sample originates from a study of blood T cell repertoires in COVID-19. Study at large: COVID-19 samples, acute and convalescent, were from the United States, Italy and Spain. PBMCs, B-cell-depleted T cells, or T cells were the source of the cDNA or gDNA that made up the material.

While infection was still active, Seattle patients were enrolled and then followed longitudinally. The chain recombines TRBV19 with TRBJ2-2, with D tentatively TRBD1 (6 bases). The clonotype was recovered from a woman in her 50s with COVID-19, enrolled during active disease. The material sequenced was peripheral blood. CDR3 loop: CASSILDSQGGELFF. As DNA, the CDR3 is TGTGCCAGTAGTATACTAGACTCACAGGGAGGGGAGCTGTTTTTT.